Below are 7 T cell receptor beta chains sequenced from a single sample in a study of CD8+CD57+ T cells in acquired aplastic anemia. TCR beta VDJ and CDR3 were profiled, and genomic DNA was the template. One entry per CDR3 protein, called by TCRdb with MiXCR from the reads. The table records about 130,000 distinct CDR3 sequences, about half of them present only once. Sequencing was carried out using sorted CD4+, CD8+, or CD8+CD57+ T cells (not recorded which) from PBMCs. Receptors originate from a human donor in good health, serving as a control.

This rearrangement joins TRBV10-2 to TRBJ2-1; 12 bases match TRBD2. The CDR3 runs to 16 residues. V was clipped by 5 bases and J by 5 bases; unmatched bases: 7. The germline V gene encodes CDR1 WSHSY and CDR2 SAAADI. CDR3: CASSLAGGYGDNEQFF. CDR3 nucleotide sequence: TGCGCCAGCAGTCTAGCGGGGGGGTATGGAGACAATGAGCAGTTCTTC.

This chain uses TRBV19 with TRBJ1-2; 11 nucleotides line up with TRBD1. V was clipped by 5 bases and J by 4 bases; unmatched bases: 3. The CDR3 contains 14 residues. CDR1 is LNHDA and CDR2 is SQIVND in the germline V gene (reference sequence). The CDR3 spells CASSWGQGVYGYTF. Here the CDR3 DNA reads TGTGCCAGTAGTTGGGGACAGGGGGTCTATGGCTACACCTTC. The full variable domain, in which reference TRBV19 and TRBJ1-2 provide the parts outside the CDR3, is DGGITQSPKYLFRKEGQNVTLSCEQNLNHDAMYWYRQDPGQGLRLIYYSQIVNDFQKGDIAEGYSVSREKKESFPLTVTSAQKNPTAFYLCASSWGQGVYGYTFGSGTRLTVV.

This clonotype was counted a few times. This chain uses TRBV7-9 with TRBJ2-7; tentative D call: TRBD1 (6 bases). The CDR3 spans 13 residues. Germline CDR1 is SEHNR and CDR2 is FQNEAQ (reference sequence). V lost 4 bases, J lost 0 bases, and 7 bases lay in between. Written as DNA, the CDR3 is TGTGCCAGCAGCTCAGGGGACTCCTACGAGCAGTACGTC. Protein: CASSSGDSYEQYV.

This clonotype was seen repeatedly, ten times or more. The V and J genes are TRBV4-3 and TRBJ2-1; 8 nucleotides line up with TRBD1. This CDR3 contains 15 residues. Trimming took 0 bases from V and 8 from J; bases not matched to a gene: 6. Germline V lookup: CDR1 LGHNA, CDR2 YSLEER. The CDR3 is CASSQEFRGQDEQFF. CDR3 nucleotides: TGCGCCAGCAGCCAAGAATTCAGGGGGCAGGATGAGCAGTTCTTC.

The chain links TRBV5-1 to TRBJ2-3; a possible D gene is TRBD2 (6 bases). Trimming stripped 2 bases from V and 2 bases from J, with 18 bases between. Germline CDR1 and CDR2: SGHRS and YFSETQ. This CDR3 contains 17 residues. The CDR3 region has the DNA TGCGCCAGCAGCTTCGGGAGCACGTTCTCTAACACAGATACGCAGTATTTT. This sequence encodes CASSFGSTFSNTDTQYF. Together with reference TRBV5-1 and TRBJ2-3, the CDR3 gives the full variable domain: KAGVTQTPRYLIKTRGQQVTLSCSPISGHRSVSWYQQTPGQGLQFLFEYFSETQRNKGNFPGRFSGRQFSNSRSEMNVSTLELGDSALYLCASSFGSTFSNTDTQYFGPGTRLTVL.

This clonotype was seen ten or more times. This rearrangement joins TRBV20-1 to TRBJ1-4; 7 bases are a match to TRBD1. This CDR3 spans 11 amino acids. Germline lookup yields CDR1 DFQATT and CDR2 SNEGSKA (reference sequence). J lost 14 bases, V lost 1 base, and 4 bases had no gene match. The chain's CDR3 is CSARAAGQLFF. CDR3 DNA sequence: TGCAGTGCTAGAGCCGCGGGACAGCTGTTTTTT.

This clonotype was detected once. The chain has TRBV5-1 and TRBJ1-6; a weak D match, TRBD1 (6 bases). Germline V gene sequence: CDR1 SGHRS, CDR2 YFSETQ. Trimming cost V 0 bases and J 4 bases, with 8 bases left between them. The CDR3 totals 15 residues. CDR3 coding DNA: TGCGCCAGCAGCTTGGGGGGGGCATATAATTCACCCCTCCACTTT. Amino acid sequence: CASSLGGAYNSPLHF.